Sequencing of this TCR beta chain was carried out in a study of cytomegalovirus exposure and HLA in healthy donors. On the study more broadly: The 100 to 150 validation repertoires and the roughly 690 first-cohort repertoires shared a platform, a later analysis reported. Study-level findings and limits: It was confirmed in vitro that three of the CMV-associated chains were specific for CMV antigens.

Remarks on this clone: The antigen is undetermined.

Per germline, CDR1 SGHTA and CDR2 FQGNSA. Trimming left V 5 bases short and J 0 bases short, with 14 bases between. The CDR3 has 16 residues. Sequenced by immunoSEQ multiplex PCR; TCRdb stores in-frame clones only, minus some. The sample lists over 55,000 clones; 90% to 96% were seen once. The source material was PBMCs. This chain joins TRBV7-2 and TRBJ2-4; possibly TRBD2 for D (5 bases). This receptor was taken from a young man in good health and CMV-seronegative. The CDR3 is CASSQRLPLAKNIQYF. The CDR3 bases are TGTGCCAGCAGCCAAAGACTACCTTTAGCCAAAAACATTCAGTACTTC.